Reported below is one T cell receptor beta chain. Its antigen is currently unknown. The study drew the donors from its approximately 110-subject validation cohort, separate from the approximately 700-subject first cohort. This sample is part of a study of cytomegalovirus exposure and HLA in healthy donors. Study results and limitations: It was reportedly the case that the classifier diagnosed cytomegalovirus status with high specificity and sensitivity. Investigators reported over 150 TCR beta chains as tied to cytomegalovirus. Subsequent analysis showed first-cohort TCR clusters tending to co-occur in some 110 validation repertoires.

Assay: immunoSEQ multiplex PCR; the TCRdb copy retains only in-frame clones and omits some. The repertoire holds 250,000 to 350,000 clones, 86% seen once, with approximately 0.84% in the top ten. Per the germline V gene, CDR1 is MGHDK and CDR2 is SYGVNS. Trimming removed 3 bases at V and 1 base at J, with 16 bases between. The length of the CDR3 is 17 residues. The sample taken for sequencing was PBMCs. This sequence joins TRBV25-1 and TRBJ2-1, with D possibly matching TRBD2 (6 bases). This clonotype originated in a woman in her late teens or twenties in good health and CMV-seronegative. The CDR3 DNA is TGTGCCAGCAGTGACTTTACGGGACTCGGGTCCTACAATGAGCAGTTCTTC. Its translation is CASSDFTGLGSYNEQFF.